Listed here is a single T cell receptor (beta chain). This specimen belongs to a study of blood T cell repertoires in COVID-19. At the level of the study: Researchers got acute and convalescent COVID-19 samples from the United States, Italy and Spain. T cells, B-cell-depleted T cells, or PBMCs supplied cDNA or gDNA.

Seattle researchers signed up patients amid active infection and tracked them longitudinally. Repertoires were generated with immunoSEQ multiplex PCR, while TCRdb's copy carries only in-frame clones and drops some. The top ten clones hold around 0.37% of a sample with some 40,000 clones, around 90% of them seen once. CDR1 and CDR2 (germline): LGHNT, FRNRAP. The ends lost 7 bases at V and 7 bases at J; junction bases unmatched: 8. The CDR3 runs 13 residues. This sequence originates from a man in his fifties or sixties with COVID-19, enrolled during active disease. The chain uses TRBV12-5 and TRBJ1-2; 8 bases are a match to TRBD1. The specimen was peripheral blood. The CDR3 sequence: CASAATGGGGYTF. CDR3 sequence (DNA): TGTGCTAGTGCCGCAACAGGGGGGGGTGGCTACACCTTC.